The rows below give T cell receptor beta chains drawn from one sample of a study of blood T cell repertoires in COVID-19. TCRdb keeps only in-frame clones here, not all; method: immunoSEQ multiplex PCR. The repertoire holds approximately 250,000 clones, with 88% as singletons. Material: PBMCs or T cells enriched from blood (not recorded which). The receptors shown here come from a woman in her fifties or sixties in a cohort exposed to, infected with or recovered from COVID-19 (not recorded which). Both conserved end residues are part of each CDR3. For some rows the clone size is stated as once, few or many, or as a class when expanded; others skip it.

size: few; V: TRBV11-2; CDR3: CASSFLSGSDHEQFF
size: medium-sized; V: TRBV19; CDR3: CASSGTSGSYNEQFF
size: .; V: TRBV7-7; CDR3: CASSLDGSYEQYF
size: .; V: TRBV6-5; CDR3: CASSPTRTNEKLFF
size: .; V: TRBV3-1/TRBV3-2; CDR3: CASSPGLAGGNEQFF
size: once; V: TRBV2; CDR3: CASRTRDNSPLHF
size: once; V: TRBV12-3/TRBV12-4; CDR3: CASSRQNEQFF
size: .; V: TRBV7-9; CDR3: CASSLGADTQYF
size: .; V: TRBV20-1; CDR3: CSASIGGAYGYTF
size: .; V: TRBV29-1; CDR3: CSVPAGEYNEQFF
size: .; V: TRBV28; CDR3: CASSLWSARDMALHF
size: .; V: TRBV21-1; CDR3: CASSKAARGLAGGYEQYF
size: .; V: TRBV9; CDR3: CASSVVLKGGRTDEQFF
size: .; V: TRBV24-1; CDR3: CATSDVGGSPHNEQFF
size: .; V: TRBV19; CDR3: CASTTRGHPSDEQFF
size: .; V: TRBV6-1; CDR3: CASSDPGHNTGELFF
size: .; V: TRBV10-3; CDR3: CAIGTGKGTDTQYF
size: .; V: TRBV27; CDR3: CASSLSSLANYGYTF
size: .; V: TRBV27; CDR3: CASRLGTGPYNEQFF
size: .; V: TRBV11-2; CDR3: CASSQGLAGTYNEQFF